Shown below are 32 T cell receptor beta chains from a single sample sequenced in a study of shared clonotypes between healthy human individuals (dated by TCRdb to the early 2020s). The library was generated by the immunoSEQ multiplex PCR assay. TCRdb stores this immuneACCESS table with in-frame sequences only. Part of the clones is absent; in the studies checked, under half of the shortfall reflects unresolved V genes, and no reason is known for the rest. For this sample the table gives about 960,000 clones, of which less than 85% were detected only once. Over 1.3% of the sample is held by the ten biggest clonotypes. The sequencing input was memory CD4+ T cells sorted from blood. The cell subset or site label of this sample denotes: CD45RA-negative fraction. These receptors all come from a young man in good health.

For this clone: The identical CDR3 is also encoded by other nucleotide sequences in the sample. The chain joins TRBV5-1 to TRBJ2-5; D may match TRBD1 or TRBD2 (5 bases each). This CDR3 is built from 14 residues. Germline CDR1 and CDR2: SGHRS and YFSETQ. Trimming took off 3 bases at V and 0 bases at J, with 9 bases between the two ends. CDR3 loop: CASSSGTDQETQYF. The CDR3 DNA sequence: TGCGCCAGCAGCTCTGGGACGGACCAAGAGACCCAGTACTTC.

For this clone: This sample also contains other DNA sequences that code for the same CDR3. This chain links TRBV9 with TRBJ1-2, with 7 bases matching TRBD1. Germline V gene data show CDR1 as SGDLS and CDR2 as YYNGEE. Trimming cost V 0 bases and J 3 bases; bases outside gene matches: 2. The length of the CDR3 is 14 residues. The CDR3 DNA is TGTGCCAGCAGCGTAGGGCAGGGGGACTATGGCTACACCTTC. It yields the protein CASSVGQGDYGYTF.

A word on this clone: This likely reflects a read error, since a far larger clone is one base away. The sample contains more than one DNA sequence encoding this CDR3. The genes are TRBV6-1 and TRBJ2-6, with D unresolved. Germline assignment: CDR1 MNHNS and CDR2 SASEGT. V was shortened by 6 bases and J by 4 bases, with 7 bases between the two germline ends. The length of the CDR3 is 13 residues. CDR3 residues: CASSGSGANVLTF. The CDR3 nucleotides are TGTGCCAGCAGCGGGTCGGGGGCCAACGTCCTGACTTTC.

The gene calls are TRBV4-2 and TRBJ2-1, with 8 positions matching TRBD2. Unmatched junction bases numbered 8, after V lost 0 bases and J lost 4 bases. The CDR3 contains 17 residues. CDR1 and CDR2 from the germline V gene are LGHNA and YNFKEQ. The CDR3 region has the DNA TGTGCCAGCAGCCAAGAGCAATCAGGCGGGGGGTACAATGAGCAGTTCTTC. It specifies CASSQEQSGGGYNEQFF.

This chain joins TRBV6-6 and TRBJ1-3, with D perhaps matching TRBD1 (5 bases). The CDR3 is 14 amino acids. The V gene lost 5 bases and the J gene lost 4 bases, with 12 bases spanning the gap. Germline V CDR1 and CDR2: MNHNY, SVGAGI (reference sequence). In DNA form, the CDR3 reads TGTGCCAGCAGTGACCCAGGGCGAGGAAACACCATATATTTT. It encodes CASSDPGRGNTIYF.

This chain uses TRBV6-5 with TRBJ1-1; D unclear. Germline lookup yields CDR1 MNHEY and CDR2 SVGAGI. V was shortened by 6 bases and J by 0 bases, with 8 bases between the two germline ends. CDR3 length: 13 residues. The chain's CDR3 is CASSRRMNTEAFF. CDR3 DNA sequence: TGTGCCAGCAGCCGAAGAATGAACACTGAAGCTTTCTTT.

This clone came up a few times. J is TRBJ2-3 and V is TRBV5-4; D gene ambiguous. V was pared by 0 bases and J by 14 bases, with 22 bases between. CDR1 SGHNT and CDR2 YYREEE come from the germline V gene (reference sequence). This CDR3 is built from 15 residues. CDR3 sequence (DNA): TGTGCCAGCAGCTTGGGTGGAAAGGGATTCTTGGCTCCGTATTTT. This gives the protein CASSLGGKGFLAPYF.

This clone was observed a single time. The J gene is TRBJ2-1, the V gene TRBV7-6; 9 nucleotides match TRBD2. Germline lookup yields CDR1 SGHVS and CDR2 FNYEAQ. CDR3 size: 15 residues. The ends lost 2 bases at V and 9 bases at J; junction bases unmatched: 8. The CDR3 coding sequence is TGTGCCAGCAGCTTATCCGCTAGCGGGATCACTGAGCAGTTCTTC. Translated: CASSLSASGITEQFF.

Written as DNA, the CDR3 is TGCGCCAGCAGTGAGTCTGGGGGTTTGAGTAATGAAAAACTGTTTTTT. Its protein is CASSESGGLSNEKLFF. The chain employs TRBV10-2 and TRBJ1-4; D is perhaps TRBD1 (5 bases). CDR3 length equals 16 residues. In germline, CDR1 is WSHSY, CDR2 SAAADI. The ends were cut back, 0 bases at V and 4 bases at J, with 12 bases in the middle.

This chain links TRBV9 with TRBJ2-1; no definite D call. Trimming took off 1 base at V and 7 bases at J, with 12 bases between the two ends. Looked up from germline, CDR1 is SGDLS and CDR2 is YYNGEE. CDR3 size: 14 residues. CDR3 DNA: TGTGCCAGCAGCGTAAATTGGGGTGATAATGAGCAGTTCTTC. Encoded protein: CASSVNWGDNEQFF.

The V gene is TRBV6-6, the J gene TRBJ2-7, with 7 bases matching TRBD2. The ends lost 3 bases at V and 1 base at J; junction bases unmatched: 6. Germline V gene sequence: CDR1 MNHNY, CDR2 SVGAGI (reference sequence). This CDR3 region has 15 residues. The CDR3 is CASSYLAGTSYEQYF. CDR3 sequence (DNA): TGTGCCAGCAGTTATTTAGCGGGTACATCCTACGAGCAGTACTTC.

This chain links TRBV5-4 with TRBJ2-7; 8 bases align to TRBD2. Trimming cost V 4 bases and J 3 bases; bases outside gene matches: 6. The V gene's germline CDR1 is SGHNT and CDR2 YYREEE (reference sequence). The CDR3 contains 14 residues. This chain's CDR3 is CASSQSGSYYEQYF. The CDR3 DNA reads TGTGCCAGCAGCCAGAGCGGGAGTTACTACGAGCAGTACTTC.

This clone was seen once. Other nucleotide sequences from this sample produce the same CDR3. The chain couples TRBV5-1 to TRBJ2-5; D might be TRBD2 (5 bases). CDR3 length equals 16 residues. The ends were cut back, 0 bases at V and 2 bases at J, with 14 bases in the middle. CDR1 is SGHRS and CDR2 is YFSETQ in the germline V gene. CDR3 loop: CASSLGGLGGQETQYF. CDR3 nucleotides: TGCGCCAGCAGCTTGGGAGGGCTTGGTGGACAAGAGACCCAGTACTTC.

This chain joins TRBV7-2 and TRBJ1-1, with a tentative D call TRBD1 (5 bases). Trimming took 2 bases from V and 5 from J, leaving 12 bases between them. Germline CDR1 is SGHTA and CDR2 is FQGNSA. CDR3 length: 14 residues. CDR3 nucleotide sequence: TGTGCCAGCAGCTTATTTTCCAGGGTTACTGAAGCTTTCTTT. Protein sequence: CASSLFSRVTEAFF.

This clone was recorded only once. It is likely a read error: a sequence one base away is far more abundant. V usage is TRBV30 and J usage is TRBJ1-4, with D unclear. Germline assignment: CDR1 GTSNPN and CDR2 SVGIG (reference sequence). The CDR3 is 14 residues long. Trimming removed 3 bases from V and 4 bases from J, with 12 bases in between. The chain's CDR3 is CAWRFVGNNEKLFF. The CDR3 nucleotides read TGTGCCTGGAGATTTGTAGGAAATAATGAAAAACTGTTTTTT.

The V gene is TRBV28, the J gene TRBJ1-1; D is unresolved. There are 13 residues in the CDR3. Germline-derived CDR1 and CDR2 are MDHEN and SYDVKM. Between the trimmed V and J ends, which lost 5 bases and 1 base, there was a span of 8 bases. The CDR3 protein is CASSHGRNTEAFF. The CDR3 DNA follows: TGTGCCAGCAGTCACGGCCGGAACACTGAAGCTTTCTTT.

As DNA, the CDR3 is TGTGCCAGCAGCTCTCAGCTCATTCCCGAGGATGAGCAGTTCTTC. Its translation is CASSSQLIPEDEQFF. The rearrangement links TRBV11-2 to TRBJ2-1; D not resolved. The CDR3 totals 15 residues. Between the trimmed V and J ends, which lost 4 bases and 8 bases, there was a span of 18 bases. Germline CDR1 reads SGHAT; CDR2 reads FQNNGV.

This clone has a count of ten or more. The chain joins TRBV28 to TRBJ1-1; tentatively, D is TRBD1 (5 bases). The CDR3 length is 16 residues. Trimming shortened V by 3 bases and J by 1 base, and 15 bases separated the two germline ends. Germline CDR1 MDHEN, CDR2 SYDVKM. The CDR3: CASSFPRGQGNTEAFF. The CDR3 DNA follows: TGTGCCAGCAGTTTCCCCCGGGGCCAGGGGAACACTGAAGCTTTCTTT.

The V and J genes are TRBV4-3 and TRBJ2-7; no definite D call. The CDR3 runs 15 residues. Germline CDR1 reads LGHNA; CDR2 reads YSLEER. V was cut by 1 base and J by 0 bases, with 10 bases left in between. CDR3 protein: CASSQGTGHSYEQYF. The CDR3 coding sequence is TGCGCCAGCAGCCAAGGGACCGGGCACTCCTACGAGCAGTACTTC.

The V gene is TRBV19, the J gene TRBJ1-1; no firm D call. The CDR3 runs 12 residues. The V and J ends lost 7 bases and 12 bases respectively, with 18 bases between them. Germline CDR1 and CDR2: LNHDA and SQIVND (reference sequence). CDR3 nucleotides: TGTGCCAGTATGTTCCAAACGGGTCGGACTTTCTTT. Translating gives CASMFQTGRTFF.

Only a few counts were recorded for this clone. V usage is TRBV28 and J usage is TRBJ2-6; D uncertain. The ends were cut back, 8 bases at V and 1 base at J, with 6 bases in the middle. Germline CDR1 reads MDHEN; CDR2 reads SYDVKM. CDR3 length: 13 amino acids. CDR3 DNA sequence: TGTGCCAGCGTCCCTTCTGGGGCCAACGTCCTGACTTTC. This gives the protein CASVPSGANVLTF.

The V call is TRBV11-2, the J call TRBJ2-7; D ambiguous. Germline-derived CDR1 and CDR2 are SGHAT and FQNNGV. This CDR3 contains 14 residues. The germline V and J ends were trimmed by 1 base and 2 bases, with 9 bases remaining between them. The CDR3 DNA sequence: TGTGCCAGCAGCTTAGGATGGAGTGCCTACGAGCAGTACTTC. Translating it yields CASSLGWSAYEQYF.

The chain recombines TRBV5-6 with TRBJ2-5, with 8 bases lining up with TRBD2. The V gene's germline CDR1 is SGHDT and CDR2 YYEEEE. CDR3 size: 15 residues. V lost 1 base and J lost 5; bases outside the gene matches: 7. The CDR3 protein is CASSLRSGSGETQYF. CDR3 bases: TGTGCCAGCAGCTTGAGGAGCGGGAGTGGGGAGACCCAGTACTTC.

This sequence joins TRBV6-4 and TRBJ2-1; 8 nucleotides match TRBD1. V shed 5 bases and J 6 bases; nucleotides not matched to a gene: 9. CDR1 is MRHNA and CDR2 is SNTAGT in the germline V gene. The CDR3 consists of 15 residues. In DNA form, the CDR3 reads TGTGCCAGCAGTCCCGGGACAGGACGGTTCAATGAGCAGTTCTTC. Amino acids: CASSPGTGRFNEQFF.

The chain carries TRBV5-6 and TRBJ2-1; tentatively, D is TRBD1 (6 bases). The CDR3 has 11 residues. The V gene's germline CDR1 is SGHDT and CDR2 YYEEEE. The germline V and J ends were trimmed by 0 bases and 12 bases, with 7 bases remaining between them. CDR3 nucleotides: TGTGCCAGCAGCTTGGGGGACACGCAGTTCTTC. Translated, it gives CASSLGDTQFF.

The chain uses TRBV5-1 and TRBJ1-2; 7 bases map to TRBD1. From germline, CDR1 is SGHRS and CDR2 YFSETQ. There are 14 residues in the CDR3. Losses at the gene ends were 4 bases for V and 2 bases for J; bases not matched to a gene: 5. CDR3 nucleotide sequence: TGCGCCAGCAGCCTTTCGACAGGGAACTATGGCTACACCTTC. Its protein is CASSLSTGNYGYTF.

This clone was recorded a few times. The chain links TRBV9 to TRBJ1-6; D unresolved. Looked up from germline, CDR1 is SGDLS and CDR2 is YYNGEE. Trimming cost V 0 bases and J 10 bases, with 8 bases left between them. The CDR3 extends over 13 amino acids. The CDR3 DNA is TGTGCCAGCAGCGTAGATTGGGGATCACCCCTCCACTTT. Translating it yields CASSVDWGSPLHF.

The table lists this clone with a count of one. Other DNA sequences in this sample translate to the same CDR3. CDR3 DNA: TGTGCCACCAGCAGAGGATCCGGGACGTCGGGTTACGAGCAGTACTTC. Protein sequence: CATSRGSGTSGYEQYF. The rearrangement joins TRBV15 to TRBJ2-7; perhaps D is TRBD1 or TRBD2 (5 bases each). Germline V gene sequence: CDR1 LNHNV, CDR2 YYDKDF (reference sequence). Trimming removed 1 base at V and 4 bases at J, with 17 bases between. The CDR3 has 16 amino acids.

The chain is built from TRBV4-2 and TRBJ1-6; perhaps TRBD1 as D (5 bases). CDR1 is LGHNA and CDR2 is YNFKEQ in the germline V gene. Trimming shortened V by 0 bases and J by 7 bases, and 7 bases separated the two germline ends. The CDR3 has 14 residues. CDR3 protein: CASSQDGGNSPLHF. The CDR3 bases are TGTGCCAGCAGCCAAGATGGGGGGAATTCACCCCTCCACTTT.

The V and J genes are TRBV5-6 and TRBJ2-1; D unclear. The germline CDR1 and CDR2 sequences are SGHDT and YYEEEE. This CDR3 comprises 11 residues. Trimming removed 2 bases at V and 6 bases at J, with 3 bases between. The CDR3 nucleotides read TGTGCCAGCAGCTTTATCAATGAGCAGTTCTTC. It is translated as CASSFINEQFF. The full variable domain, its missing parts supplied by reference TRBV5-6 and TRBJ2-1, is DAGVTQSPTHLIKTRGQQVTLRCSPKSGHDTVSWYQQALGQGPQFIFQYYEEEERQRGNFPDRFSGHQFPNYSSELNVNALLLGDSALYLCASSFINEQFFGPGTRLTVL.

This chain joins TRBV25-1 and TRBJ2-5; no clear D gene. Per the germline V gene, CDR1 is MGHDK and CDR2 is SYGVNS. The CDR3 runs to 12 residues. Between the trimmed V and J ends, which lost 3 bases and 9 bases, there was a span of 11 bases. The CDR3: CASSESSTAQYF. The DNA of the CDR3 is TGTGCCAGCAGTGAGTCCTCGACGGCCCAGTACTTC.

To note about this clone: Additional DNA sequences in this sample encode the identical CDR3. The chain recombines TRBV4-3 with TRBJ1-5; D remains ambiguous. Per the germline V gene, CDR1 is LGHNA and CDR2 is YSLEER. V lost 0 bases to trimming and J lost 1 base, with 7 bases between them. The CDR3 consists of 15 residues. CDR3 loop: CASSQDGGSNQPQHF. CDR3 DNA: TGCGCCAGCAGCCAAGACGGCGGAAGCAATCAGCCCCAGCATTTT.